This T cell receptor (beta chain) was found in a study of breast tumors, draining lymph nodes, adjacent tissues. Study findings and constraints: Findings are consistent with lymph node origin and intratumoral expansion of most tumor T cells.

Samples came from axillary lymph nodes draining the breast cancer. This clonotype was recorded many times. The antigen is unknown. One entry per CDR3 protein results from TCRdb running MiXCR on the multiplex PCR reads. Of some 230,000 distinct CDR3 sequences detected, under 40% appear once; the ten largest clones hold roughly 3.5%. The CDR3 is made up of 19 amino acids. The junction had 10 bases not matched to a gene; V was cut back by 0 bases and J by 1 base. From germline, CDR1 is SGDLS and CDR2 YYNGEE. The sample was axillary lymph node tissue. The rearrangement uses TRBV9 and TRBJ2-3; TRBD2 agrees at 11 bases. The TCR was taken from a female donor with breast cancer. Some clones in this sample may be carry-over from other donors' samples. The CDR3 loop is CASSVGFSGTSGRTDTQYF. In DNA form, the CDR3 reads TGTGCCAGCAGCGTAGGGTTCTCCGGGACTAGCGGTCGCACAGATACGCAGTATTTT.